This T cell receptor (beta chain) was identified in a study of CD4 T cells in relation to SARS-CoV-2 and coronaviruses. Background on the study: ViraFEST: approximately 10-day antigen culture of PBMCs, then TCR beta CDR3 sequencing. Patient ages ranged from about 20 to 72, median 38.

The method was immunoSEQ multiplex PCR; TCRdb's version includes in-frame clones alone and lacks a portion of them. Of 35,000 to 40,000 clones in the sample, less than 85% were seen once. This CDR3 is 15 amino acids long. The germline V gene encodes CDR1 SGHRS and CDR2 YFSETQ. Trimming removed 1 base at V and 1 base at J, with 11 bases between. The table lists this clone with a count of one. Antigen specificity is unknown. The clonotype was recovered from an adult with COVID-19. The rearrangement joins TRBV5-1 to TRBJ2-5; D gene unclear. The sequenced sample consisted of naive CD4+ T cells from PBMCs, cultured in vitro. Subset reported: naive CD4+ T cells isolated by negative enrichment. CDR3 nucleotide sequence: TGCGCCAGCAGCTTGTTCCCAGAAATCCAAGAGACCCAGTACTTC. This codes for CASSLFPEIQETQYF.